Included here is one TCR beta chain sequence, with context. The data were obtained in a study of blood T cell repertoires in COVID-19. Background on the study: In each case, the material was cDNA or gDNA derived from T cells, B-cell-depleted T cells, or PBMCs.

The Seattle patients joined while their infection was active and were tracked longitudinally afterward. Original methodology: By means of reference gene primer amplification, nucleated cell counts were estimated. Assay used: immunoSEQ multiplex PCR; TCRdb lists only in-frame clones, some missing. The DNA gave D and trimming, while V, J and clone size come from that table. The table shows 40,000 to 60,000 clones, with over 70% occurring only once. V was clipped by 0 bases and J by 7 bases, with 14 bases between them. Germline V CDR1 and CDR2: SGHKS, YYEKEE (reference sequence). The CDR3 is 14 residues long.

The sequenced sample was peripheral blood. This rearrangement joins TRBV5-5 to TRBJ2-7; a possible D gene is TRBD2 (6 bases). This TCR came from a woman older than 75 with COVID-19, enrolled during active disease. The CDR3 sequence: CASSLGGGAGEQYF. CDR3 sequence (DNA): TGTGCCAGCAGCTTGGGGGGCGGGGCTGGGGAGCAGTACTTC.